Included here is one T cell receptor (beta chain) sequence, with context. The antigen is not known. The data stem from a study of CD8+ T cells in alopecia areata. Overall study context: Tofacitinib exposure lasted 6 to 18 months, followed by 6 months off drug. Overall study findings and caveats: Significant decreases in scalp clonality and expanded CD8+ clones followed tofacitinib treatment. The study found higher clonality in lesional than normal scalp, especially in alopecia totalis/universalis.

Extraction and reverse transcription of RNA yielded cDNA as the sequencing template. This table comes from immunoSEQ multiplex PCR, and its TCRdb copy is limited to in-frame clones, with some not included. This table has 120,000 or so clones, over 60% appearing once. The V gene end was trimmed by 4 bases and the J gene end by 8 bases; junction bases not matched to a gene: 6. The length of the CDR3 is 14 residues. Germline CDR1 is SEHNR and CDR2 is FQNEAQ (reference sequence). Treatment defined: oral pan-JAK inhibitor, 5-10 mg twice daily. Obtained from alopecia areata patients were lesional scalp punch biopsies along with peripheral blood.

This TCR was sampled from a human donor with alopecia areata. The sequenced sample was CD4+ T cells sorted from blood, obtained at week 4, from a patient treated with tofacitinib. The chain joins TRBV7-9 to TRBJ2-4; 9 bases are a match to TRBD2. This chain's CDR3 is CASSSAGGAHIQYF. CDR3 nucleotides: TGTGCCAGCAGCTCAGCGGGAGGCGCGCACATTCAGTACTTC.